A selection of T cell receptor beta chains follows, all from one sample in a study of shared T cell receptors in the human thymus. Data came from immunoSEQ multiplex PCR; TCRdb stores just in-frame clones and leaves some out. The data show some 720,000 clones, with 88% seen just once and around 0.0099% held by the top ten. The sample was also reused in another study, on human thymus T cells.

Sequencing was carried out using thymocytes. Receptor source: a boy in the first two years of life with a congenital heart defect. CDR3s leave out the opening cysteine and the closing phenylalanine or tryptophan. Fields, in order: V gene, J gene, CDR3 protein.

TRBV27	TRBJ1-1	ASRISPGQVSMRNTEAF
TRBV19	TRBJ2-7	ASKDGHSYEQY
TRBV7-7	TRBJ2-1	ASSLDRTSYNEQF
TRBV18	TRBJ1-1	ASSEGTTEAF
TRBV29-1	TRBJ1-2	SVETGGIGGYT
TRBV9	TRBJ2-7	ASSPSGPGSEQY
TRBV4-3	TRBJ2-7	ASSQGLGRDRRYEQY
TRBV29-1	TRBJ2-1	SGLAGGQNEQF
TRBV5-1	TRBJ2-2	ASSLEAGGPGELF
TRBV25-1	TRBJ2-6	ASSADRGDGGANVLT
TRBV7-6	TRBJ2-7	ASSFQLAGGPFSYEQY
TRBV7-2	TRBJ2-7	ASSLAVGGEQY
TRBV7-9	TRBJ2-2	ASSHTSGLADNTGELF
TRBV27	TRBJ2-2	ASPLALPGPPYNTGELF
TRBV28	TRBJ2-7	ATAWGHEQY
TRBV14	TRBJ2-7	ASSHGTSGYRSYEQY
TRBV10-3	TRBJ2-7	AISEPRTGKGCEQY
TRBV5-4	-	ASSLLGLGSYEQY